This TCR beta chain came from a study of siplizumab effects on memory and regulatory T cells. The CDR3 is made up of 13 amino acids. V lost 0 bases, J lost 11 bases, and 11 bases lay in between. Per the germline V gene, CDR1 is LNHNV and CDR2 is YYDKDF (reference sequence). Sequencing used immunoSEQ multiplex PCR; TCRdb keeps in-frame clones, though not all of them. The top ten clones hold 5% to 7% of a sample with about 91,000 clones, 93% of them seen once. This sequence joins TRBV15 and TRBJ1-3; D remains unclear. The origin of this receptor is a human donor in good health. Sequenced input: CD8+ T cells sorted from blood. In DNA form, the CDR3 reads TGTGCCACCAGCAGAGAGACGGAGCGCGCCATATATTTT. Protein: CATSRETERAIYF.